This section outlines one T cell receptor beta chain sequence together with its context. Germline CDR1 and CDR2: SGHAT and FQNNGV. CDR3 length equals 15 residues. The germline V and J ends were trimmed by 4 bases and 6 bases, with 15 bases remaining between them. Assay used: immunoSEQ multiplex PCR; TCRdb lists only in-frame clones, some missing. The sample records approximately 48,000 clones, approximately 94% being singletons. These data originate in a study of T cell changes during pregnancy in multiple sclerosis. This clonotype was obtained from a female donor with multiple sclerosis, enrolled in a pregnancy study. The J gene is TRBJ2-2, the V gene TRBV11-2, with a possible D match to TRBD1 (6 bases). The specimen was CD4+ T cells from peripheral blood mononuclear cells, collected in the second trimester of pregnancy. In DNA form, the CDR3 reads TGTGCCAGCAGCTCCGAACAGGGTCTGGCCGGGGAGCTGTTTTTT. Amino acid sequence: CASSSEQGLAGELFF.